This T cell receptor beta chain comes out of a study of cytomegalovirus exposure and HLA in healthy donors. Points from the study as a whole: The analysis excluded some indistinguishable V segments, including TRBV6-2 and TRBV6-3.

PCR was performed using 60 Vbeta and 13 Jbeta primers. Generated by immunoSEQ multiplex PCR, the TCRdb table keeps only in-frame clones and is missing some. Here the sample table reports about 150,000 clones. A word on this clone: Its antigen is as yet unknown.

Germline-derived CDR1 and CDR2 are SGDLS and YYNGEE. Trimming took off 0 bases at V and 5 bases at J, with 6 bases between the two ends. The CDR3 runs 13 residues. The chain joins TRBV9 to TRBJ1-5, with D hard to call. Input material: PBMCs. The clonotype originates from a woman between 45 and 65 years old in good health and CMV-seronegative. CDR3 in amino acids: CASSVDEDQPQHF. CDR3 in DNA: TGTGCCAGCAGCGTAGATGAGGATCAGCCCCAGCATTTT.